The 25 T cell receptor beta chains listed next were all sequenced from one sample in a study of technical replicates of blood from a few donors. Produced via immunoSEQ multiplex PCR; TCRdb's table is partial and in-frame only. Among 9,500 to 15,000 clones listed, under 85% were seen once. Sequenced input: PBMCs. Receptors originate from a human donor in good health.

This chain connects TRBV6-6 to TRBJ1-1; D not certain. Trimming shortened V by 0 bases and J by 7 bases, and 15 bases separated the two germline ends. This CDR3 region has 15 residues. Germline V gene lookup returns CDR1 MNHNY and CDR2 SVGAGI (reference sequence). The DNA of the CDR3 is TGTGCCAGCAGTTACTCAGTCGGAGGGAGAGGTGAAGCTTTCTTT. Translated: CASSYSVGGRGEAFF.

The rearrangement links TRBV2 to TRBJ2-7; 9 nucleotides match TRBD1. The V gene end was trimmed by 10 bases and the J gene end by 1 base; junction bases not matched to a gene: 5. Germline V gene sequence: CDR1 SNHLY, CDR2 FYNNEI. The CDR3 spans 13 residues. The CDR3 DNA sequence: TGTGCCATTGGGGACAGGGTTTCCTACGAGCAGTACTTC. This encodes CAIGDRVSYEQYF.

The V and J genes are TRBV7-2 and TRBJ2-1, with D possibly being TRBD2 (5 bases). The CDR3 totals 17 residues. Germline CDR1 is SGHTA and CDR2 is FQGNSA. V lost 1 base and J 0 bases, leaving 13 bases between the germline ends. DNA of the CDR3: TGTGCCAGCAGCTTAGGGCGACTGGCGGGCTCCTACAATGAGCAGTTCTTC. Its protein is CASSLGRLAGSYNEQFF. The whole variable domain, remainder taken from reference TRBV7-2 and TRBJ2-1, is GAGVSQSPSNKVTEKGKDVELRCDPISGHTALYWYRQSLGQGLEFLIYFQGNSAPDKSGLPSDRFSAERTGGSVSTLTIQRTQQEDSAVYLCASSLGRLAGSYNEQFFGPGTRLTVL.

DNA of the CDR3: TGTGCCAGTAGTACGGCAGGGGCGGGGAACACTGAAGCTTTCTTT. Amino acids: CASSTAGAGNTEAFF. This rearrangement joins TRBV19 to TRBJ1-1; D is perhaps TRBD1 (6 bases). V was clipped by 4 bases and J by 1 base, with 13 bases between them. This CDR3 spans 15 amino acids. In germline, CDR1 is LNHDA, CDR2 SQIVND (reference sequence).

This clone showed up just a few times. V and J are TRBV2 and TRBJ1-5; TRBD1 is a possible D gene (5 bases). Trimming removed 4 bases at V and 6 bases at J, with 16 bases between. The germline V gene encodes CDR1 SNHLY and CDR2 FYNNEI. The CDR3 totals 15 residues. Here the CDR3 DNA reads TGTGCCAGCAGTGGAAGCAAAAGGGGAGGTCAGCCCCAGCATTTT. Protein sequence: CASSGSKRGGQPQHF. The variable domain in full, completed from reference TRBV2 and TRBJ1-5, reads EPEVTQTPSHQVTQMGQEVILRCVPISNHLYFYWYRQILGQKVEFLVSFYNNEISEKSEIFDDQFSVERPDGSNFTLKIRSTKLEDSAMYFCASSGSKRGGQPQHFGDGTRLSIL.

The chain uses TRBV5-6 and TRBJ2-3; 8 bases agree with TRBD1. This CDR3 has 16 residues. CDR1 is SGHDT, CDR2 YYEEEE, per germline. V dropped 1 base and J dropped 0; count of bases not matched to a gene: 4. CDR3 residues: CASSLPRTGSTDTQYF. In DNA form, the CDR3 reads TGTGCCAGCAGCTTGCCACGGACAGGGAGCACAGATACGCAGTATTTT.

The chain carries TRBV6-5 and TRBJ1-5; no definite D call. CDR3 length equals 15 residues. Germline V gene data show CDR1 as MNHEY and CDR2 as SVGAGI. Trimming cost V 9 bases and J 3 bases, with 18 bases left between them. CDR3 bases: TGTGCCAGTAGGCTCCAGGCGATGGCCAATCAGCCCCAGCATTTT. Encoded protein: CASRLQAMANQPQHF.

The chain carries TRBV5-1 and TRBJ1-1; D gene ambiguous. The CDR3 is 14 amino acids. The V gene's germline CDR1 is SGHRS and CDR2 YFSETQ. V gave up 4 bases and J gave up 1 base, with 11 bases separating them. The CDR3 sequence: CASSHDGWNTEAFF. DNA of the CDR3: TGCGCCAGCAGCCACGACGGGTGGAACACTGAAGCTTTCTTT.

The rearrangement joins TRBV5-1 to TRBJ1-4, with D tentatively TRBD1 (6 bases). The V end was cut by 5 bases, the J end by 2 bases, with 10 bases between. Germline V gives CDR1 SGHRS, CDR2 YFSETQ. The CDR3 loop spans 14 amino acids. The CDR3 loop reads CASRQGSTNEKLFF. CDR3 nucleotide sequence: TGCGCCAGCAGACAGGGTTCCACTAATGAAAAACTGTTTTTT.

The CDR3 is CASGLVLGTSRYNEQFF. The CDR3 region has the DNA TGTGCTAGTGGTTTGGTGCTCGGGACTAGCAGATACAATGAGCAGTTCTTC. The chain employs TRBV12-5 and TRBJ2-1, with 9 bases lining up with TRBD2. The J segment lost 4 bases and the V segment lost 0 bases, leaving 7 bases of the junction unmatched. CDR1 LGHNT and CDR2 FRNRAP come from the germline V gene. This CDR3 spans 17 amino acids.

This clone was observed a single time. The V and J genes are TRBV30 and TRBJ2-2; D perhaps matches TRBD2 (6 bases). Germline values: CDR1 GTSNPN, CDR2 SVGIG (reference sequence). CDR3 length equals 15 residues. V lost 5 bases, J lost 0 bases, and 13 bases lay in between. The CDR3 sequence is CAWVGRASNTGELFF. The CDR3 DNA reads as TGTGCCTGGGTCGGGAGAGCTTCGAACACCGGGGAGCTGTTTTTT.

This chain joins TRBV7-9 and TRBJ1-2; TRBD1 is a possible D gene (6 bases). This CDR3 is 14 amino acids long. Germline V CDR1 and CDR2: SEHNR, FQNEAQ (reference sequence). Deletions cut 4 bases from V and 4 bases from J, with 13 bases between. CDR3 loop: CASSSDRTPYGYTF. CDR3 sequence (DNA): TGTGCCAGCAGCTCTGACAGGACCCCCTATGGCTACACCTTC.

Here the CDR3 reads CASSAGGYQPQHF. As DNA, the CDR3 is TGTGCCAGCAGCGCCGGGGGGTATCAGCCCCAGCATTTT. The chain is built from TRBV9 and TRBJ1-5; possibly TRBD1 for D (5 bases). With 3 bases removed from V and 5 bases from J, the gap between germline ends came to 9 bases. The length of the CDR3 is 13 residues. Germline V gene sequence: CDR1 SGDLS, CDR2 YYNGEE.

The chain links TRBV30 to TRBJ2-1; possibly TRBD2 for D (6 bases). This CDR3 is 16 amino acids long. Germline CDR1 and CDR2: GTSNPN and SVGIG (reference sequence). V was cut by 8 bases and J by 8 bases, with 28 bases left in between. The CDR3 sequence: CARGPPGGFLGYEQFF. CDR3 in DNA: TGTGCCCGGGGCCCCCCCGGGGGATTCCTGGGCTATGAGCAGTTCTTC.

V gene TRBV30 combines with J gene TRBJ2-6; D uncertain. This CDR3 is 14 amino acids long. Per germline, CDR1 GTSNPN and CDR2 SVGIG (reference sequence). Trimming took 4 bases from V and 2 from J, leaving 9 bases between them. For the CDR3, the DNA is TGTGCCTGGACGGTTCAGGCTGGGGCCAACGTCCTGACTTTC. It specifies CAWTVQAGANVLTF. Complete variable domain (other parts from reference TRBV30 and TRBJ2-6): SQTIHQWPATLVQPVGSPLSLECTVEGTSNPNLYWYRQAAGRGLQLLFYSVGIGQISSEVPQNLSASRPQDRQFILSSKKLLLSDSGFYLCAWTVQAGANVLTFGAGSRLTVL.

The V gene is TRBV19, the J gene TRBJ2-7, with 7 positions matching TRBD2. The ends lost 5 bases at V and 3 bases at J; junction bases unmatched: 7. The CDR3 has 14 amino acids. CDR1 is LNHDA and CDR2 is SQIVND in the germline V gene (reference sequence). The CDR3 spells CASSPQSSGYEQYF. CDR3 DNA: TGTGCCAGTAGTCCCCAGTCTAGCGGCTACGAGCAGTACTTC.

This chain joins TRBV4-2 and TRBJ2-7; 7 bases agree with TRBD2. The CDR3 consists of 14 residues. Germline V lookup: CDR1 LGHNA, CDR2 YNFKEQ. The trim removed 1 base at V and 4 bases at J, leaving 4 bases unmatched. The DNA for the CDR3 is TGTGCCAGCAGCCAAGGGGAGGGGCGTTACGAGCAGTACTTC. Protein sequence: CASSQGEGRYEQYF.

The gene calls are TRBV2 and TRBJ1-2; tentative D call: TRBD1 (5 bases). The CDR3 runs to 14 residues. The germline gives CDR1 SNHLY, CDR2 FYNNEI. The ends were cut back, 1 base at V and 2 bases at J, with 8 bases in the middle. The CDR3 DNA follows: TGTGCCAGCAGTGAAGGAAGACAGAACTATGGCTACACCTTC. Residues: CASSEGRQNYGYTF.

The rearrangement joins TRBV29-1 to TRBJ2-7, with TRBD1 matching 8 bases. The germline V gene encodes CDR1 SQVTM and CDR2 ANQGSEA. CDR3 length: 11 amino acids. V was clipped by 4 bases and J by 7 bases; unmatched bases: 3. The CDR3 DNA follows: TGCAGCGTTGGGACAGGGTTAGAGCAGTACTTC. Encoded protein: CSVGTGLEQYF.

The chain links TRBV2 to TRBJ1-5; 9 bases are a match to TRBD1. The CDR3 runs 16 residues. Trimming at V came to 3 bases and at J to 5 bases, leaving 8 bases not matched to a gene. Germline loops: CDR1 SNHLY, CDR2 FYNNEI. CDR3 sequence (DNA): TGTGCCAGCAGTGATTACAGGGGGCTAACTGATCAGCCCCAGCATTTT. Residues: CASSDYRGLTDQPQHF.

V is TRBV7-2 and J is TRBJ2-5; a possible D gene is TRBD2 (6 bases). This CDR3 is 15 amino acids long. Germline loops: CDR1 SGHTA, CDR2 FQGNSA. Trimming shortened V by 4 bases and J by 2 bases, and 14 bases separated the two germline ends. The CDR3 bases are TGTGCCAGCAGCTCCTGGGAGGCTGGGCAAGAGACCCAGTACTTC. It codes for CASSSWEAGQETQYF.

This sequence joins TRBV27 and TRBJ1-5, with 10 positions matching TRBD1. The CDR3 runs 14 residues. V was clipped by 8 bases and J by 3 bases; unmatched bases: 4. Germline V gene sequence: CDR1 MNHEY, CDR2 SMNVEV (reference sequence). CDR3 loop: CASSTGGINQPQHF. The CDR3 DNA sequence: TGTGCCAGCTCGACAGGGGGCATCAATCAGCCCCAGCATTTT.

The V and J genes are TRBV5-1 and TRBJ2-3; 7 bases align to TRBD2. Germline trimming cut 3 bases from V and 3 bases from J; bases unmatched to any gene: 13. Germline V gene lookup returns CDR1 SGHRS and CDR2 YFSETQ. CDR3 size: 17 residues. The CDR3 loop is CASSSIPLGEGTDTQYF. The DNA for the CDR3 is TGCGCCAGCAGCTCCATACCCTTGGGGGAGGGTACAGATACGCAGTATTTT.

The chain has TRBV7-8 and TRBJ1-4; D perhaps matches TRBD1 (5 bases). Germline V gives CDR1 SGHVS, CDR2 FQNEAQ. The V end was cut by 0 bases, the J end by 8 bases, with 13 bases between. CDR3 length: 15 residues. In DNA form, the CDR3 reads TGTGCCAGCAGCTTAGCGGCAGGGAGGGGAGAAAAACTGTTTTTT. The encoded protein is CASSLAAGRGEKLFF.

The V and J genes are TRBV2 and TRBJ1-1; maybe TRBD1 (5 bases). Germline lookup yields CDR1 SNHLY and CDR2 FYNNEI. This CDR3 region has 11 residues. Trimming removed 4 bases at V and 11 bases at J, with 11 bases between. CDR3 bases: TGTGCCAGCAGTGGGTGGGGGGACGCTTTCTTT. Its translation is CASSGWGDAFF.